A selection of T cell receptor beta chains follows, all from one sample in a study of blood T cell repertoires in COVID-19. Profiled with immunoSEQ multiplex PCR; TCRdb holds only in-frame clones, not every one. The table has fewer than 200,000 clones, roughly nine tenths seen once. Sequencing used peripheral blood. These receptors were collected from a young man who had recovered from COVID-19. CDR3s leave out the opening cysteine and the closing phenylalanine or tryptophan.

j_call: TRBJ2-5
v_call: TRBV24-1
cdr3_length: 13
cdr3_aa: ATSDPYGQQETQY

j_call: TRBJ1-2
v_call: TRBV6-5
cdr3_length: 11
cdr3_aa: ASGATGYYGYT

j_call: TRBJ2-1
v_call: TRBV20-1
cdr3_length: 9
cdr3_aa: SAPRVYEQF

j_call: TRBJ1-2
v_call: TRBV5-4
cdr3_length: 13
cdr3_aa: ASRPGQNLNYGYT

j_call: TRBJ2-1
v_call: TRBV6-2/TRBV6-3
cdr3_length: 14
cdr3_aa: ASSYSGLAGFGEQF

j_call: TRBJ1-3
v_call: TRBV15
cdr3_length: 17
cdr3_aa: ATSRATGQTSFAGNTIY

j_call: TRBJ2-5
v_call: TRBV25-1
cdr3_length: 13
cdr3_aa: ASSTSLAAQETQY

j_call: TRBJ2-4
v_call: TRBV7-2
cdr3_length: 13
cdr3_aa: ASSQQQAMGNIQY

j_call: TRBJ2-7
v_call: TRBV6-5
cdr3_length: 10
cdr3_aa: ASGTNPDVQY

j_call: TRBJ2-2
v_call: TRBV5-4
cdr3_length: 13
cdr3_aa: ASSLGQIPGGELF

j_call: TRBJ2-5
v_call: TRBV6-5
cdr3_length: 11
cdr3_aa: ASRGLAGGSQY

j_call: TRBJ2-7
v_call: TRBV12-5
cdr3_length: 13
cdr3_aa: ASAGIPGQGHEQY

j_call: TRBJ2-5
v_call: TRBV6-2/TRBV6-3
cdr3_length: 12
cdr3_aa: ASSYSASGRAQY

j_call: TRBJ1-5
v_call: TRBV28
cdr3_length: 14
cdr3_aa: ASRTTRQGGNQPQH